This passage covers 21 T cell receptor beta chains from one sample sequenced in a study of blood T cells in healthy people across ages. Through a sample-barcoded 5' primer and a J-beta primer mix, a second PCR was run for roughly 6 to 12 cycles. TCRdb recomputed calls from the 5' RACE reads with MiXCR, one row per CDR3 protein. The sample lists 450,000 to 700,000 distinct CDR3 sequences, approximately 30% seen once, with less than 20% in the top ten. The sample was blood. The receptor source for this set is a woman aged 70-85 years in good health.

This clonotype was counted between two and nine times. CDR3 coding DNA: TGCAGCGTTGAAGGGGGGTCGGGCTATGGCTACACCTTC. It is translated as CSVEGGSGYGYTF. The genes are TRBV29-1 and TRBJ1-2; D possibly corresponds to TRBD1 (5 bases). CDR1 and CDR2 (germline): SQVTM, ANQGSEA. There are 13 residues in the CDR3. V lost 1 base and J 4 bases, leaving 10 bases between the germline ends.

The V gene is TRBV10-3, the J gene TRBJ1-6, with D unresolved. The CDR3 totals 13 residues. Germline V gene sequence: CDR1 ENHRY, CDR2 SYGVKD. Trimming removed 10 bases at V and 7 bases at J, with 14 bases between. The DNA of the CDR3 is TGTGCCACCTCGGAAGAGCCGAATTCACCCCTCCACTTT. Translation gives CATSEEPNSPLHF.

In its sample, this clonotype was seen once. CDR3 bases: TGTGCCAGCAAAATATTGACTGCGAACACTGAAGCTTTCTTT. The encoded protein is CASKILTANTEAFF. V and J are TRBV6-1 and TRBJ1-1, with no clear D. V was clipped by 7 bases and J by 1 base, with 13 bases between them. Per the germline V gene, CDR1 is MNHNS and CDR2 is SASEGT. The CDR3 has 14 amino acids.

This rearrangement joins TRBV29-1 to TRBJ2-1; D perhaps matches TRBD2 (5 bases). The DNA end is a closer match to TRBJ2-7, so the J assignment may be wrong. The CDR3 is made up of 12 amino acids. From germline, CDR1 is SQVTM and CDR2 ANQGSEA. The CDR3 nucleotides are TGCAGCGTTGCTCGAGGGCCCCTCGAGCAGTACTTC. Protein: CSVARGPLEQYF.

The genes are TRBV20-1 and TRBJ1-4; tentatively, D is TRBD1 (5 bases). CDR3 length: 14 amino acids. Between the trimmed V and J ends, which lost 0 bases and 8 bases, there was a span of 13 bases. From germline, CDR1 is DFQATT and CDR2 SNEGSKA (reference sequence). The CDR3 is CSAREGARREKLFF. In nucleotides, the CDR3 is TGCAGTGCTAGAGAAGGGGCCCGGAGGGAAAAACTGTTTTTT.

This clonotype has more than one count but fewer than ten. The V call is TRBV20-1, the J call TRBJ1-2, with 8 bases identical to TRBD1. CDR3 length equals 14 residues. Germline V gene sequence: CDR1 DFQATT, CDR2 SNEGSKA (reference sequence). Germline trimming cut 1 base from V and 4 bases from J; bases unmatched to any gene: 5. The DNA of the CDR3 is TGCAGTGCTAGAGGGGGGACAGGCCTCTATGGCTACACCTTC. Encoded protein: CSARGGTGLYGYTF.

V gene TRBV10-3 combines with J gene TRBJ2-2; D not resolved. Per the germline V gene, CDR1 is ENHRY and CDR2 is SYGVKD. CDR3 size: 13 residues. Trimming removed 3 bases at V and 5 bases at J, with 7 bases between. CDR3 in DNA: TGTGCCATCAGTGAACTGGCTACCGGGGAGCTGTTTTTT. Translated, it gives CAISELATGELFF.

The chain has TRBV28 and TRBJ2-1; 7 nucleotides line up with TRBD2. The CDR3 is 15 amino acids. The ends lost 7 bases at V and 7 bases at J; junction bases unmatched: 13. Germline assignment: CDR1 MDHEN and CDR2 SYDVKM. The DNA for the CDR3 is TGTGCCAGCAACCCACAGCGGGGTGGACGGAATGAGCAGTTCTTC. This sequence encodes CASNPQRGGRNEQFF.

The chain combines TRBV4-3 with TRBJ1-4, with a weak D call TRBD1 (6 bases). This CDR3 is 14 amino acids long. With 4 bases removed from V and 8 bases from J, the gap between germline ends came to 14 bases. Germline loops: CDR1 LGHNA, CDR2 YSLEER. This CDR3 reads CASSPGAQGEKLFF. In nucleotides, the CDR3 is TGCGCCAGCAGCCCGGGGGCGCAAGGGGAAAAACTGTTTTTT.

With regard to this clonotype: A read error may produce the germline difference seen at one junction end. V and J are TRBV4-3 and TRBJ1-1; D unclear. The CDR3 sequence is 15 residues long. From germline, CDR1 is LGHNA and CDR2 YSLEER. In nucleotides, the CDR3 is TGCGCCAGCAGCCAAGCAACTGGGTTGAACGCTGAAGCTTTCTTT. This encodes CASSQATGLNAEAFF.

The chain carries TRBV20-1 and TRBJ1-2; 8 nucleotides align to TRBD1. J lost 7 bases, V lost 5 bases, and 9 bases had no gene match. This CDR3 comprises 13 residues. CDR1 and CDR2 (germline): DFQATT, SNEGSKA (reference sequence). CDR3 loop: CSAQQGVYGGYTF. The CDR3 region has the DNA TGCAGTGCTCAACAGGGGGTGTACGGTGGCTACACCTTC.

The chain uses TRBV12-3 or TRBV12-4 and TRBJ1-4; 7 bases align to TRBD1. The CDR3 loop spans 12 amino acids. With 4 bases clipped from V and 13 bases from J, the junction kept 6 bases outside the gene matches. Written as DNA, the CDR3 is TGTGCCAGCAGTTCGGACAGGCGGGTACTGTTTTTT. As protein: CASSSDRRVLFF.

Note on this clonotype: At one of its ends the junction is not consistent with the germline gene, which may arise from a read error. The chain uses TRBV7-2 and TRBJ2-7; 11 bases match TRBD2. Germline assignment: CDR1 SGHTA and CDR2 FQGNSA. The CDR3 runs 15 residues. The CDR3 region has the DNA TGTGCCAGCAGCTTATCACTAGCGGGGGCCGTAGAGCGGTACTTC. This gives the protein CASSLSLAGAVERYF.

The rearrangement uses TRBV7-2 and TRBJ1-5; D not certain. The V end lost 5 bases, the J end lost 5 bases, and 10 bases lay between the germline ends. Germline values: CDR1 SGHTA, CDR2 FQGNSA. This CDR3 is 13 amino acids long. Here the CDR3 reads CASSAAVDQPQHF. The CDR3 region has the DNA TGTGCCAGCAGCGCGGCGGTTGATCAGCCCCAGCATTTT.

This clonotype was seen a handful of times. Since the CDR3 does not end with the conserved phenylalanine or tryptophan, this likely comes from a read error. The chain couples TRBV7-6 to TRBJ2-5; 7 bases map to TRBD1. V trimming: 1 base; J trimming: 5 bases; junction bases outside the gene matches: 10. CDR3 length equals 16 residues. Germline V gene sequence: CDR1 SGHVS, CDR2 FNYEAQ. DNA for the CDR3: TGTGCCAGCAGCTTAGAAGGTTCAGGGGGTTGGGAGACCCAGTACATC. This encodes CASSLEGSGGWETQYI.

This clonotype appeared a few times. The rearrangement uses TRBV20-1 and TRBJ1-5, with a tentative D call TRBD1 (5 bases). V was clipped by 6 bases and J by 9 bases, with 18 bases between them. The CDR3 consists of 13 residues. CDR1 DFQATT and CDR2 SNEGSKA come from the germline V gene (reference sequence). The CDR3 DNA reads TGCAGTGCAGAACCGGGACCGTTTCGGCCCCAGCATTTT. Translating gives CSAEPGPFRPQHF.

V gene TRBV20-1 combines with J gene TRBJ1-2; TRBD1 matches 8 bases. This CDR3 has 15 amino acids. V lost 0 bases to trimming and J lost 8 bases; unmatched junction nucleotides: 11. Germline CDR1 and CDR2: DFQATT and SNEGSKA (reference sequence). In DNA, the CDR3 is TGCAGTGCTAGAGAGGCAGACAGGGGATCGGGGGGCTACACCTTC. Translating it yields CSAREADRGSGGYTF.

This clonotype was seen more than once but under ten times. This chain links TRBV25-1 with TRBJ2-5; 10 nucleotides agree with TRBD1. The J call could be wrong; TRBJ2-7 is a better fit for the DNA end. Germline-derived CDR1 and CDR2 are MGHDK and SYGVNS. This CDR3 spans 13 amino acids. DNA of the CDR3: TGTGCCAGCCTCGGGACAGGGGTAAACGAGCAGTACTTC. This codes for CASLGTGVNEQYF.

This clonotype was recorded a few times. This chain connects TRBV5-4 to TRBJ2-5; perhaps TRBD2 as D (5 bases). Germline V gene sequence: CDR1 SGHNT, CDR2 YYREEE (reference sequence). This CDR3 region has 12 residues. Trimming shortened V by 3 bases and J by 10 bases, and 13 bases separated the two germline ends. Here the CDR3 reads CASSSERVDQYF. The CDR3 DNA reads TGTGCCAGCAGCTCAGAGAGGGTGGACCAGTACTTC.

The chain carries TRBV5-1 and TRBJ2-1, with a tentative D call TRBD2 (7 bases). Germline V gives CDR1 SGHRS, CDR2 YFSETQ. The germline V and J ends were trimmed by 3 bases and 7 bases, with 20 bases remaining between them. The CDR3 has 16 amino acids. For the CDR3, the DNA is TGCGCCAGCAGCTCGAGAGTGGGGGGGGGCTGGAATGAGCAGTTCTTC. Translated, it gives CASSSRVGGGWNEQFF. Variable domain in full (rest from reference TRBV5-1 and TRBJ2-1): KAGVTQTPRYLIKTRGQQVTLSCSPISGHRSVSWYQQTPGQGLQFLFEYFSETQRNKGNFPGRFSGRQFSNSRSEMNVSTLELGDSALYLCASSSRVGGGWNEQFFGPGTRLTVL.

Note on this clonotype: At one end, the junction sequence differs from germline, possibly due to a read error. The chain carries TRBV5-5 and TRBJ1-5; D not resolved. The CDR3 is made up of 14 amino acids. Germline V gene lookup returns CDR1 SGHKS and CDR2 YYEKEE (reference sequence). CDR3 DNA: TGTGCCAGCAGCCGACTCAATAGCAATCAACCCCAGCATTTT. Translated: CASSRLNSNQPQHF.